This T cell receptor (beta chain) was retrieved from a study of chemoradiotherapy in HPV16-positive cancers. In the study overall: Candidate HPV-specific clones and shared TCR motifs came from a couple of HPV16-positive patients. Notes on the study in general: In HPV16-positive patients, HPV-responsive T-cell expansion tracked better recurrence-free survival. The functional HPV-specific definition rests on just a couple of HPV16-positive patients.

Over chemoradiotherapy, repertoires were sampled more than once. With regard to this clone: Its antigen is still unknown.

The CDR3 has 15 amino acids. V shed 0 bases, J shed 3 bases, and the junction held 4 bases outside the gene matches. The germline V gene has CDR1 SGHTA and CDR2 FQGNSA. The data were produced by immunoSEQ multiplex PCR, yet TCRdb's version contains in-frame clones alone and is incomplete. The table shows roughly 5,300 clones, with over 65% occurring only once. V usage is TRBV7-2 and J usage is TRBJ2-7; 8 bases are a match to TRBD1. The sequences come from tumor tissue, collected from a patient who underwent chemoradiotherapy. This sequence originates from a human donor with HPV-associated anogenital cancer. The CDR3 DNA is TGTGCCAGCAGCTTAGCGCAGGGGGCCCTCTACGAGCAGTACTTC. As protein: CASSLAQGALYEQYF.